Listed here is a single T cell receptor (beta chain). Its specificity is unknown. The PCR was carried out with 60 Vbeta primers and 13 Jbeta primers. Per the original methods: Some 80 million unique TCR beta chains, roughly 10 million shared, were counted in a later analysis. This table comes from immunoSEQ multiplex PCR, and its TCRdb copy is limited to in-frame clones, with some not included. D and trimming come from the DNA, and the V and J calls and clone size come from that table. This sample has some 130,000 clones, with 70% to 85% found just once. These data belong to a study of cytomegalovirus exposure and HLA in healthy donors. Regarding the study as a whole: V- and J-gene trimming of TCR beta was linked (in a later analysis) to a missense DCLRE1C variant. TCR beta sequences reportedly predicted most subjects' HLA-A and HLA-B alleles accurately. The investigators catalogued some 150 TCR beta chains as cytomegalovirus-associated.

This sequence was found in a male donor in good health and CMV-seropositive. Sequencing was done on a sample of PBMCs.

This CDR3 is CASSLQPGTGVSNQPQHF. The CDR3 DNA follows: TGCGCCAGCAGCTTGCAACCCGGGACAGGGGTCTCCAATCAGCCCCAGCATTTT. The genes are TRBV5-1 and TRBJ1-5; 10 positions match TRBD1. V lost 1 base to trimming and J lost 3 bases; unmatched junction nucleotides: 10. CDR1 SGHRS and CDR2 YFSETQ come from the germline V gene. The length of the CDR3 is 18 residues.